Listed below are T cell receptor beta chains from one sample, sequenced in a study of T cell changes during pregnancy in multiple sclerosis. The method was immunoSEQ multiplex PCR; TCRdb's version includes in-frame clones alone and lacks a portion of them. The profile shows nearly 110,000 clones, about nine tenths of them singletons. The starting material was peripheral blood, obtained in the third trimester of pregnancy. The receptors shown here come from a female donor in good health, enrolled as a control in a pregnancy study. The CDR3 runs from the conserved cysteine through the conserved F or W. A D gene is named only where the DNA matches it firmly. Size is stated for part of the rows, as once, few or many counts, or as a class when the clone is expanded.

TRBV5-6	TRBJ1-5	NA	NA	CASSRGSQPQHF	TGTGCCAGCAGTCGGGGTAGCCAGCCCCAGCATTTT
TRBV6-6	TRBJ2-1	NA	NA	CASSSSSIGEQFF	NA
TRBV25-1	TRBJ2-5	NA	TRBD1	CASALPGGTGRGQYF	TGTGCCAGCGCTTTACCAGGGGGGACAGGGAGAGGCCAGTACTTC
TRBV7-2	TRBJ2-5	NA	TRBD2	CASSEGGRGGYQETQYF	TGTGCCAGCAGCGAAGGAGGGCGGGGGGGGTACCAAGAGACCCAGTACTTC
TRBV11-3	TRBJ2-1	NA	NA	CASSGGQRTILQFF	TGTGCCAGCAGCGGAGGACAGCGTACAATACTGCAGTTCTTC
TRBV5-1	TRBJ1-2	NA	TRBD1	CASSSKSGTGFNYGYTF	TGCGCCAGCAGTTCTAAATCCGGGACAGGATTTAACTATGGCTACACCTTC
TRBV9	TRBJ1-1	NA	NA	CASSVGFGRHTEAFF	TGTGCCAGCAGCGTAGGTTTCGGCAGGCACACTGAAGCTTTCTTT
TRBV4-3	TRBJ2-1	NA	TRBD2	CASSQRAGGDYNEQFF	TGCGCCAGCAGCCAGCGAGCGGGGGGCGACTACAATGAGCAGTTCTTC
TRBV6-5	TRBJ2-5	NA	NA	CASSYIGGQETQYF	TGTGCCAGCAGTTACATTGGGGGGCAAGAGACCCAGTACTTC
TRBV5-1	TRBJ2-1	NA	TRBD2	CASSTSGGYNEQFF	TGCGCCAGCAGCACTTCGGGGGGGTACAATGAGCAGTTCTTC
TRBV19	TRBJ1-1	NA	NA	CASSIQGLDTEAFF	TGTGCCAGTAGTATACAGGGGTTGGACACTGAAGCTTTCTTT
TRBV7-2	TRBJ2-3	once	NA	CASSLIAASTDTQYF	TGTGCCAGCAGCTTAATCGCGGCTAGCACAGATACGCAGTATTTT
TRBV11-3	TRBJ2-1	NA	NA	CASSPPFGGNNEQFF	TGTGCCAGCAGCCCCCCTTTTGGGGGGAACAATGAGCAGTTCTTC
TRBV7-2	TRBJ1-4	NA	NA	CASSSRATNEKLFF	TGTGCCAGCAGCTCGCGTGCAACTAATGAAAAACTGTTTTTT
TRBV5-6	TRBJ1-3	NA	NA	CASINSGQLSGNTIYF	TGTGCCAGCATCAACTCGGGACAACTCTCTGGAAACACCATATATTTT
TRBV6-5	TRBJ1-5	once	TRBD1	CASSSRGNQPQHF	TGTGCCAGCAGTTCCAGGGGGAATCAGCCCCAGCATTTT
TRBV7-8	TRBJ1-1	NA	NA	CASSLSPMGDTEAFF	TGTGCCAGCAGCTTAAGTCCCATGGGAGACACTGAAGCTTTCTTT
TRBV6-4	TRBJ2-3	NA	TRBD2	CASSEASGGYTQYF	TGTGCCAGCAGTGAGGCTAGCGGGGGCTATACGCAGTATTTT
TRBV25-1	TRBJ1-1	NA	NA	CASIPQGFTEAFF	TGTGCCAGCATACCACAGGGATTCACTGAAGCTTTCTTT
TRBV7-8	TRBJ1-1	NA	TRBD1	CASSARDRGLVAEAFF	TGTGCCAGCAGCGCTAGGGACAGGGGGCTCGTGGCTGAAGCTTTCTTT
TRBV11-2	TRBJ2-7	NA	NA	CASSFLGVTNEQYF	TGTGCCAGCAGCTTTTTAGGGGTTACTAACGAGCAGTACTTC
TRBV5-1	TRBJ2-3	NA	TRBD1	CASSLQGAVGTDTQYF	TGCGCCAGCAGCTTACAGGGGGCGGTGGGCACAGATACGCAGTATTTT
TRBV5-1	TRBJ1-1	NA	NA	CASSPGTRWEKAEAFF	TGCGCCAGCAGCCCTGGGACAAGGTGGGAGAAGGCTGAAGCTTTCTTT
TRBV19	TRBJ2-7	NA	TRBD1	CASTSGQGLFYEQYF	TGTGCCAGTACCTCGGGACAGGGGCTTTTCTACGAGCAGTACTTC
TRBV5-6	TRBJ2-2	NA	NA	CASSFGLRRRGRTGELFF	TGTGCCAGCAGCTTCGGGCTGCGGAGGAGGGGCCGGACCGGGGAGCTGTTTTTT
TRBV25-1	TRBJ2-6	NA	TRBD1	CAISQGGPSGANVLTF	TGTGCCATCTCACAGGGGGGACCATCTGGGGCCAACGTCCTGACTTTC
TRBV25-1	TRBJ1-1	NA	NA	CASSEYAQNTEAFF	TGTGCCAGCAGTGAATATGCACAGAACACTGAAGCTTTCTTT
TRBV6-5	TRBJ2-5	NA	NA	CASSYQYQETQYF	TGTGCCAGCAGTTACCAGTACCAAGAGACCCAGTACTTC
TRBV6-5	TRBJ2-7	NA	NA	CASSYYTGQSYEQYF	TGTGCCAGCAGTTACTATACAGGGCAGTCCTACGAGCAGTACTTC
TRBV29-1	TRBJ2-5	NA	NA	CSVVEQETQYF	TGCAGCGTTGTCGAGCAAGAGACCCAGTACTTC
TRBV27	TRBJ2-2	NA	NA	CASTTDRNTGELFF	TGTGCCAGCACCACCGACAGGAACACCGGGGAGCTGTTTTTT
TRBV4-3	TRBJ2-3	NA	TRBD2	CASSQGGKLAGDTQYF	TGCGCCAGCAGCCAAGGAGGGAAACTAGCGGGAGATACGCAGTATTTT
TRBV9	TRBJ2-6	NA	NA	CASSPTLAGAYSGANVLTF	TGTGCCAGCAGCCCCACCCTGGCAGGGGCGTACTCTGGGGCCAACGTCCTGACTTTC
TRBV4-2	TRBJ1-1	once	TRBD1	CASSQEGQALNTEAFF	TGTGCCAGCAGCCAAGAGGGACAGGCCTTGAACACTGAAGCTTTCTTT
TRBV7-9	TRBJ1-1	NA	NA	CASSLVGVNTEAFF	TGTGCCAGCAGCTTAGTGGGAGTTAACACTGAAGCTTTCTTT
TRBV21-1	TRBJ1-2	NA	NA	CASSKKLGRRTGVGYTF	TGTGCCAGCAGCAAAAAATTGGGGCGTCGGACAGGGGTTGGCTACACCTTC
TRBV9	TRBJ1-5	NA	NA	CASSVGQEGNQPQHF	TGTGCCAGCAGCGTAGGACAGGAGGGCAATCAGCCCCAGCATTTT
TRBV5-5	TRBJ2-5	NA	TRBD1	CASSLGQGHPETQYF	TGTGCCAGCAGCTTGGGACAGGGTCATCCAGAGACCCAGTACTTC
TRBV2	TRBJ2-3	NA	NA	CASLPREGYGDTQYF	TGTGCCAGCTTACCCAGAGAGGGTTATGGAGATACGCAGTATTTT
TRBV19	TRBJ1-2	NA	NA	CASRQAGGYTF	TGTGCCAGTCGTCAGGCTGGGGGCTACACCTTC
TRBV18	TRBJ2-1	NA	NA	CASSPPSRGNEQFF	TGTGCCAGCTCACCCCCTTCGCGGGGCAATGAGCAGTTCTTC
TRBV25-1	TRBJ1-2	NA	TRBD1	CASRDAGTGYYGYTF	TGTGCCAGCAGGGACGCCGGGACAGGATACTATGGCTACACCTTC
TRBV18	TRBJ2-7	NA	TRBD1	CASCRQGASEQYF	TGTGCCAGCTGCCGACAGGGGGCGAGCGAGCAGTACTTC
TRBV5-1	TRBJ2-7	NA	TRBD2	CASSRTSGTYEQYF	TGCGCCAGCAGCCGCACTAGCGGTACCTACGAGCAGTACTTC
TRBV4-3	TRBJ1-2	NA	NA	CASSRKGDPYGYTF	TGCGCCAGCAGCCGGAAGGGGGACCCATATGGCTACACCTTC